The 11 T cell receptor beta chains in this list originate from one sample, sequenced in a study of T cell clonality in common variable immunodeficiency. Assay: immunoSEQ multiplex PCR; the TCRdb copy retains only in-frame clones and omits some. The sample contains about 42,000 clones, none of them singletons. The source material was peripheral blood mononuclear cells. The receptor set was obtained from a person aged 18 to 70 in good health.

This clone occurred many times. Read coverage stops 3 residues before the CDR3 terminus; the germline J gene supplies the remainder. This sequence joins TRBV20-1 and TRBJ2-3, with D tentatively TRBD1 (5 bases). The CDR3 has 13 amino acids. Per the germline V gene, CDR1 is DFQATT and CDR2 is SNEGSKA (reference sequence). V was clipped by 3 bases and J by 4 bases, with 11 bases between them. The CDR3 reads CSASAGHSDTQYF. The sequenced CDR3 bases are TGCAGTGCTAGCGCAGGGCACTCAGATACG.

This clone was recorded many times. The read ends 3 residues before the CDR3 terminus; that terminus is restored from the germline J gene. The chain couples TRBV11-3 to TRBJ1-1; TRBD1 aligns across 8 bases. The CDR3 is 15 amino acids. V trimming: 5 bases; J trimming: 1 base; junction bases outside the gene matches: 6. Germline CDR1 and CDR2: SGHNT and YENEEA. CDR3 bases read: TGTGCCAGCAGCCCAGGACAGGGACCGAACACTGAA. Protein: CASSPGQGPNTE. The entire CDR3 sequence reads CASSPGQGPNTEAFF. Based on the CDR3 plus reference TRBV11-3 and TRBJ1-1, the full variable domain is EAGVVQSPRYKIIEKKQPVAFWCNPISGHNTLYWYLQNLGQGPELLIRYENEEAVDDSQLPKDRFSAERLKGVDSTLKIQPAELGDSAVYLCASSPGQGPNTEAFFGQGTRLTVV.

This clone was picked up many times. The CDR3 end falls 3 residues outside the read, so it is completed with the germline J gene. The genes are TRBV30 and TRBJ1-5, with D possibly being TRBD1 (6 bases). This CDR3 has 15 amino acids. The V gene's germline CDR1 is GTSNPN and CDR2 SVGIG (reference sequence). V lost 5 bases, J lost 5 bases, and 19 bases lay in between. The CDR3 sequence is CAWDKKGVRHQPQHF. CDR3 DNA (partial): TGTGCCTGGGATAAAAAGGGGGTCCGCCATCAGCCC.

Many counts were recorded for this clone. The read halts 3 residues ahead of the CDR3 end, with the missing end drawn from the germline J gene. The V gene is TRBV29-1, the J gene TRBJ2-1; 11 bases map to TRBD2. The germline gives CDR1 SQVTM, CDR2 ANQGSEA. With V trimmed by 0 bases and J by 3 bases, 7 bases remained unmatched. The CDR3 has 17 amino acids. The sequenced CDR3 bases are TGCAGCGTTGAAGATCTAGCGGGAGGTCCCTACTACAATGAG. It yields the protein CSVEDLAGGPYYNE. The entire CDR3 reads CSVEDLAGGPYYNEQFF.

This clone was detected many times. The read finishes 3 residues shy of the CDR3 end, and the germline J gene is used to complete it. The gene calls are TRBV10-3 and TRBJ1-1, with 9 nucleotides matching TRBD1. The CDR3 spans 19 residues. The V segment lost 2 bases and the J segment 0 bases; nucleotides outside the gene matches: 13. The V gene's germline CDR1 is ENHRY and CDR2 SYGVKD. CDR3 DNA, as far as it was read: TGTGCCATCAGTGAGGGTAGAGGGACAGGGCCTCTTATGAACACTGAA. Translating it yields CAISEGRGTGPLMNTE. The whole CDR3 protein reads CAISEGRGTGPLMNTEAFF.

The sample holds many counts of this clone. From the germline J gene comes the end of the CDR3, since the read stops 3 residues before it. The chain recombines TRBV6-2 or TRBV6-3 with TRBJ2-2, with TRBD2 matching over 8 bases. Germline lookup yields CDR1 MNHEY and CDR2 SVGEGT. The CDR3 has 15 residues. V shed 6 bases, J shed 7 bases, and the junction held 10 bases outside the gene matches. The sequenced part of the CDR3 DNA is TGTGCCAGCAGGGGGGGACTAGGACGGTTCGGGGAG. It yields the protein CASRGGLGRFGE. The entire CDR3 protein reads CASRGGLGRFGELFF.

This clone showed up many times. Partial CDR3 DNA: TGTGCCAGCAGCCAACTAGCGGGGGGGACCGATACG. Translated, it gives CASSQLAGGTDT. The full CDR3 protein is CASSQLAGGTDTQYF. V usage is TRBV7-3 and J usage is TRBJ2-3, with 13 bases identical to TRBD2. Sequencing ends 3 residues short of the CDR3 end; the germline J gene provides the rest. Germline CDR1 and CDR2: SGHTA and FQGTGA. The V segment lost 5 bases and the J segment 6 bases; nucleotides outside the gene matches: 5. The CDR3 contains 15 residues.

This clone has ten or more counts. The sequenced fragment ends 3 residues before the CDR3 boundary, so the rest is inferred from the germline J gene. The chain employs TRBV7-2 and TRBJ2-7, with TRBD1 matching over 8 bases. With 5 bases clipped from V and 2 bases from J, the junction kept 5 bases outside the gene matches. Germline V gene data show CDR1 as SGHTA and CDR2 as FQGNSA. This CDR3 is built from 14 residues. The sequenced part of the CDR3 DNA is TGTGCCAGCAGCCCCCGGACAGGGACCTACGAG. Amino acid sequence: CASSPRTGTYE. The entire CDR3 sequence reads CASSPRTGTYEQYF.

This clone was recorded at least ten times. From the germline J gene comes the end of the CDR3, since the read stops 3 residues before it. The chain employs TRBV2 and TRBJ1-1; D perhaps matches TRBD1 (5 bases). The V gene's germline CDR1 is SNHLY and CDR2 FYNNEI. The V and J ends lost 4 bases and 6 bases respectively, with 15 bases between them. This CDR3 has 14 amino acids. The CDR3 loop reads CASSADSPRAEAFF. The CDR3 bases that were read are TGTGCCAGCAGTGCTGACAGTCCAAGGGCTGAA.

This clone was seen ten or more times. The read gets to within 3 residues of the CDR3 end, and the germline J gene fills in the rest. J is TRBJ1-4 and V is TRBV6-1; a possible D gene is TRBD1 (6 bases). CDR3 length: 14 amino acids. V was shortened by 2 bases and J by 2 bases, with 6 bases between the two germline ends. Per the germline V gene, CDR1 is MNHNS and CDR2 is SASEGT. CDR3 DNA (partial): TGTGCCAGCAGTGAAAGGGGGACTAATGAAAAA. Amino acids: CASSERGTNEK. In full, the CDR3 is CASSERGTNEKLFF.

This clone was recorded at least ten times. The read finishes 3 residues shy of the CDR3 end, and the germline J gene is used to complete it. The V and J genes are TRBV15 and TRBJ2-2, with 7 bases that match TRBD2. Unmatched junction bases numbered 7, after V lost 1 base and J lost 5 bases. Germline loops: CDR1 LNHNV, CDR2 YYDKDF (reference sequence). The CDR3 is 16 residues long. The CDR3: CATSRGGVSGTGELFF. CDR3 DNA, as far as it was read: TGTGCCACCAGCAGAGGGGGGGTTAGCGGGACCGGGGAG.